One and the same sample provided the 3 T cell receptor beta chains below, sequenced in a study of OX40 agonist ivuxolimab in advanced cancers. Repertoires were generated with immunoSEQ multiplex PCR, while TCRdb's copy carries only in-frame clones and drops some. The table has 100,000 or so clones, around 91% seen once. Material: CD4+ or CD8+ T cells sorted from blood, obtained in a trial of the OX40 agonist ivuxolimab. The receptors shown here come from an adult with an advanced solid tumor such as melanoma, head and neck, liver or kidney cancer.

This clone has just one count. The CDR3 bases are TGCGCCAGCAGTGCGTCGGGGACCTCCTACGAGCAGTACTTC. Its translation: CASSASGTSYEQYF. The chain uses TRBV10-1 and TRBJ2-7; D may match TRBD1 or TRBD2 (5 bases each). The ends were cut back, 4 bases at V and 0 bases at J, with 10 bases in the middle. From germline, CDR1 is WNHNN and CDR2 SYGVQD (reference sequence). This CDR3 is 14 amino acids long.

The count of this clone is one. The junction shows a germline mismatch at one end, possibly a read error. This chain joins TRBV7-9 and TRBJ2-7, with 12 positions matching TRBD2. The CDR3 length is 16 residues. Germline values: CDR1 SEHNR, CDR2 FQNEAQ (reference sequence). The CDR3 is CASSPDGGLAGFIFSF. In nucleotides, the CDR3 is TGTGCCAGCAGCCCCGATGGTGGACTAGCGGGATTCATCTTTTCCTTC.

The V call is TRBV25-1, the J call TRBJ1-2, with 7 bases identical to TRBD1. CDR1 MGHDK and CDR2 SYGVNS come from the germline V gene. With 4 bases clipped from V and 8 bases from J, the junction kept 7 bases outside the gene matches. The CDR3 contains 13 residues. CDR3 nucleotide sequence: TGTGCCAGCAGTGTGAAGGGGGCCGGCGGCTACACCTTC. Translated, it gives CASSVKGAGGYTF.